A single sample is the source of the 27 T cell receptor beta chains below, sequenced in a study of identical twins. Via MiXCR, TCRdb re-called the 5' RACE reads, giving one row per CDR3 protein. The sample comprises just over 500,000 distinct CDR3 sequences, around 20% of which are singletons, and 0.91% rests with the top ten. The same data also went into a second study, on T cells expressing NK-cell markers.

Material: CD4+ T cells sorted from blood. The receptors originated from a woman aged 18-30 years in good health.

The chain has TRBV10-3 and TRBJ2-7, with a tentative D call TRBD2 (5 bases). Trimming cost V 4 bases and J 3 bases, with 7 bases left between them. This CDR3 is 12 amino acids long. Looked up from germline, CDR1 is ENHRY and CDR2 is SYGVKD. CDR3 amino acids: CAISGEGYEQYF. CDR3 sequence (DNA): TGTGCCATCAGTGGTGAGGGCTACGAGCAGTACTTC.

This clonotype was recorded a few times. The rearrangement uses TRBV9 and TRBJ2-3; D unclear. In germline, CDR1 is SGDLS, CDR2 YYNGEE. Trimming took off 4 bases at V and 1 base at J, with 19 bases between the two ends. The CDR3 is 17 residues long. The CDR3 DNA is TGTGCCAGCAGCCCTAGACCTTTGACCCAAGGCACAGATACGCAGTATTTT. Protein product: CASSPRPLTQGTDTQYF.

This clonotype appeared many times. J is TRBJ2-7 and V is TRBV10-3, with a weak D call TRBD2 (6 bases). The ends were cut back, 4 bases at V and 9 bases at J, with 16 bases in the middle. Germline assignment: CDR1 ENHRY and CDR2 SYGVKD. The CDR3 loop spans 13 amino acids. For the CDR3, the DNA is TGTGCCATCAGTGGGGGAGGCCCTGCCCCGCAGTACTTC. It translates to CAISGGGPAPQYF.

The chain recombines TRBV29-1 with TRBJ1-4; D unclear. The CDR3 is 13 amino acids. The V gene's germline CDR1 is SQVTM and CDR2 ANQGSEA. Trimming cost V 7 bases and J 0 bases, with 9 bases left between them. The CDR3 sequence is CSALLATNEKLFF. The DNA of the CDR3 is TGCAGCGCGCTTCTAGCAACTAATGAAAAACTGTTTTTT. The variable domain in full, completed from reference TRBV29-1 and TRBJ1-4, reads SAVISQKPSRDICQRGTSLTIQCQVDSQVTMMFWYRQQPGQSLTLIATANQGSEATYESGFVIDKFPISRPNLTFSTLTVSNMSPEDSSIYLCSALLATNEKLFFGSGTQLSVL.

This clonotype was detected a few times. V and J are TRBV11-1 and TRBJ1-2, with D tentatively TRBD1 (6 bases). Germline-derived CDR1 and CDR2 are SGHAT and FQDESV (reference sequence). The V end was cut by 5 bases, the J end by 4 bases, with 11 bases between. The CDR3 sequence is 13 residues long. The CDR3 sequence is CASSPGHRYGYTF. Written as DNA, the CDR3 is TGTGCCAGCAGCCCGGGACACCGCTATGGCTACACCTTC.

The rearrangement joins TRBV12-3 or TRBV12-4 to TRBJ2-4; 8 bases agree with TRBD1. Losses at the gene ends were 4 bases for V and 0 bases for J; bases not matched to a gene: 20. The CDR3 has 21 amino acids. The CDR3 bases are TGTGCCAGCAGTTCCAGGGACAGGCGAGGAGTCTTTGTAGGAGCCAAAAACATTCAGTACTTC. Its protein product is CASSSRDRRGVFVGAKNIQYF.

The chain carries TRBV4-3 and TRBJ2-2; a possible D gene is TRBD2 (6 bases). The CDR3 runs to 14 residues. Germline V gene sequence: CDR1 LGHNA, CDR2 YSLEER. Trimming removed 4 bases at V and 5 bases at J, with 11 bases between. The CDR3 sequence: CASSPNAGTGELFF. CDR3 in DNA: TGCGCCAGCAGCCCGAATGCGGGGACCGGGGAGCTGTTTTTT.

This clonotype was picked up a small number of times. The chain carries TRBV3-1 and TRBJ2-6; D is ambiguous. The CDR3 contains 18 residues. CDR1 and CDR2 from the germline V gene are LGHDT and YNNKEL (reference sequence). Between the trimmed V and J ends, which lost 4 bases and 0 bases, there was a span of 16 bases. The DNA for the CDR3 is TGTGCCAGCAGCCTACTAATACGACCCAGCTCTGGGGCCAACGTCCTGACTTTC. It yields the protein CASSLLIRPSSGANVLTF.

This clonotype has just a few counts. This sequence joins TRBV5-1 and TRBJ2-1; 7 bases fit TRBD1. V shed 3 bases, J shed 6 bases, and the junction held 12 bases outside the gene matches. The CDR3 spans 16 residues. From germline, CDR1 is SGHRS and CDR2 YFSETQ. This CDR3 reads CASSSTGTVVGNEQFF. CDR3 DNA sequence: TGCGCCAGCAGCTCGACCGGGACAGTGGTAGGCAATGAGCAGTTCTTC.

CDR3 nucleotide sequence: TGCGCCAGCAGCCTGGAGGCGCGCCGGGGGAGATATGGCTACACCTTC. Translation: CASSLEARRGRYGYTF. The chain has TRBV5-1 and TRBJ1-2; TRBD1 is a possible D gene (5 bases). CDR1 and CDR2 from the germline V gene are SGHRS and YFSETQ. There are 16 residues in the CDR3. V was trimmed by 4 bases and J by 5 bases, leaving 21 bases between them.

This clonotype has a handful of counts. The chain recombines TRBV18 with TRBJ2-7; 9 bases are shared with TRBD2. CDR1 KGHSH and CDR2 LQKENI come from the germline V gene. Trimming cost V 3 bases and J 5 bases; bases outside gene matches: 11. This CDR3 spans 16 amino acids. CDR3 DNA sequence: TGTGCCAGCTCACCCCTGCTGGCGGGAGGGTCCCACGAGCAGTACTTC. This translates into CASSPLLAGGSHEQYF.

This clonotype was detected a few times. This sequence joins TRBV12-3 or TRBV12-4 and TRBJ2-7, with 7 bases fitting TRBD1. This CDR3 comprises 16 residues. Trimming took 5 bases from V and 3 from J; bases not matched to a gene: 13. CDR3 sequence reads: CASSRRTGTASYEQYF. Here the CDR3 DNA reads TGTGCCAGCAGTCGACGAACGGGGACAGCGAGCTACGAGCAGTACTTC.

This chain uses TRBV7-2 with TRBJ2-3, with 7 bases aligning to TRBD2. Germline loops: CDR1 SGHTA, CDR2 FQGNSA. The CDR3 spans 16 residues. The ends lost 7 bases at V and 0 bases at J; junction bases unmatched: 10. The CDR3: CASTLLALASTDTQYF. CDR3 nucleotide sequence: TGTGCCAGCACCCTACTAGCGCTCGCTAGCACAGATACGCAGTATTTT. Supplemented by reference TRBV7-2 and TRBJ2-3, the full variable domain reads GAGVSQSPSNKVTEKGKDVELRCDPISGHTALYWYRQSLGQGLEFLIYFQGNSAPDKSGLPSDRFSAERTGGSVSTLTIQRTQQEDSAVYLCASTLLALASTDTQYFGPGTRLTVL.

This clonotype was observed a handful of times. This sequence joins TRBV29-1 and TRBJ1-1, with D hard to call. This CDR3 has 14 amino acids. The V and J ends lost 7 bases and 0 bases respectively, with 15 bases between them. Germline CDR1 is SQVTM and CDR2 is ANQGSEA. CDR3 amino acids: CSAGRVLLNTEAFF. CDR3 sequence (DNA): TGCAGCGCGGGGAGGGTGTTACTGAACACTGAAGCTTTCTTT.

This clonotype was recorded a few times. This chain links TRBV4-1 with TRBJ2-3, with D hard to call. This CDR3 has 14 amino acids. Trimming cost V 0 bases and J 9 bases, with 13 bases left between them. Germline lookup yields CDR1 MGHRA and CDR2 YSYEKL. CDR3 in amino acids: CASSQDKTLGTQYF. The DNA for the CDR3 is TGCGCCAGCAGCCAAGATAAGACTTTGGGGACGCAGTATTTT.

CDR3 in DNA: TGTGCCAGCAGGGGCAGGACAGGGCAGGGTAATGAGCAGTTCTTC. Protein product: CASRGRTGQGNEQFF. The chain has TRBV6-1 and TRBJ2-1; 8 bases map to TRBD1. CDR3 length: 15 amino acids. With 6 bases clipped from V and 7 bases from J, the junction kept 11 bases outside the gene matches. CDR1 MNHNS and CDR2 SASEGT come from the germline V gene.

V is TRBV20-1 and J is TRBJ2-1; tentatively, D is TRBD1 or TRBD2 (5 bases each). Germline-derived CDR1 and CDR2 are DFQATT and SNEGSKA (reference sequence). Trimming pared 0 bases from V and 13 bases from J, leaving 22 bases between. The CDR3 covers 15 residues. CDR3 in DNA: TGCAGTGCTAGAGACCCTTACTCCGGGACGCCTACTCAGTTCTTC. Translating it yields CSARDPYSGTPTQFF.

The chain employs TRBV9 and TRBJ1-5; D may be TRBD1 (5 bases). The CDR3 has 14 residues. Germline CDR1 is SGDLS and CDR2 is YYNGEE. V lost 3 bases and J lost 4, with 11 bases in between. In DNA, the CDR3 is TGTGCCAGCAGCGCCCACCCAGGGAATCAGCCCCAGCATTTT. It encodes CASSAHPGNQPQHF.

The chain recombines TRBV20-1 with TRBJ2-7; either TRBD1 or TRBD2 may fit D (5 bases each). The CDR3 spans 13 residues. With 7 bases removed from V and 3 bases from J, the gap between germline ends came to 16 bases. The germline V gene encodes CDR1 DFQATT and CDR2 SNEGSKA (reference sequence). CDR3 amino acids: CSVGAGRLYEQYF. CDR3 coding DNA: TGCAGTGTCGGGGCAGGTCGTCTCTACGAGCAGTACTTC.

This clonotype has at least ten counts. V is TRBV4-3 and J is TRBJ2-1; 9 bases line up with TRBD1. The germline CDR1 and CDR2 sequences are LGHNA and YSLEER. CDR3 length: 17 amino acids. J lost 2 bases, V lost 1 base, and 6 bases had no gene match. The CDR3 DNA reads as TGCGCCAGCAGCCAAGTCCCGGACAGGGGTACCTACAATGAGCAGTTCTTC. It yields the protein CASSQVPDRGTYNEQFF.

The chain employs TRBV7-9 and TRBJ1-3; 9 positions agree with TRBD1. The CDR3 length is 14 residues. J was trimmed by 6 bases and V by 3 bases; bases with no gene match: 3. Looked up from germline, CDR1 is SEHNR and CDR2 is FQNEAQ (reference sequence). The CDR3 nucleotides are TGTGCCAGCAGCTTCCGGGACAGGGAAAACACCATATATTTT. Protein product: CASSFRDRENTIYF.

The chain joins TRBV7-6 to TRBJ2-7; the D gene is possibly TRBD2 (6 bases). CDR3 size: 13 residues. The ends were cut back, 7 bases at V and 6 bases at J, with 16 bases in the middle. CDR1 and CDR2 from the germline V gene are SGHVS and FNYEAQ. The CDR3 spells CASTNGQGGEQYF. CDR3 DNA sequence: TGTGCCAGCACCAATGGCCAGGGAGGCGAGCAGTACTTC.

CDR3 region: CASSQVVDGKQFF. CDR3 coding DNA: TGTGCCAGCAGCCAAGTGGTGGACGGAAAGCAGTTCTTC. The rearrangement links TRBV3-1 to TRBJ2-1; D unclear. The CDR3 consists of 13 residues. V lost 1 base to trimming and J lost 11 bases, with 12 bases between them. Germline V gene data show CDR1 as LGHDT and CDR2 as YNNKEL (reference sequence).

Comments on this clonotype: An end of the junction does not agree with germline; a read error may underlie this. The chain couples TRBV7-2 to TRBJ1-2, with TRBD1 matching over 7 bases. CDR1 is SGHTA and CDR2 is FQGNSA in the germline V gene. CDR3 length equals 13 residues. For the CDR3, the DNA is TGTTCCAGCAGCTTAGGGACAGCTTATGGCTACACCTTC. Translation: CSSSLGTAYGYTF. Combining the CDR3 with reference TRBV7-2 and TRBJ1-2 gives the whole variable domain GAGVSQSPSNKVTEKGKDVELRCDPISGHTALYWYRQSLGQGLEFLIYFQGNSAPDKSGLPSDRFSAERTGGSVSTLTIQRTQQEDSAVYLCSSSLGTAYGYTFGSGTRLTVV.

This clonotype was counted a few times. This chain connects TRBV3-1 to TRBJ2-7; D may be TRBD1 or TRBD2 (6 bases each). Germline V gene sequence: CDR1 LGHDT, CDR2 YNNKEL (reference sequence). This CDR3 is 13 amino acids long. V shed 5 bases and J shed 5 bases, with 13 bases lying between them. The CDR3 region is CASSRRGIHEQYF. CDR3 nucleotide sequence: TGTGCCAGCAGCAGGAGGGGGATCCACGAGCAGTACTTC.

The chain uses TRBV4-3 and TRBJ2-7, with 8 bases aligning to TRBD1. The germline V gene has CDR1 LGHNA and CDR2 YSLEER. Losses at the gene ends were 3 bases for V and 6 bases for J; bases not matched to a gene: 1. The CDR3 runs to 12 residues. CDR3 DNA: TGCGCCAGCAGCCATGGACAGGGCGAGCAGTACTTC. Its translation is CASSHGQGEQYF.

The V and J genes are TRBV7-6 and TRBJ1-4, with D tentatively TRBD1 (6 bases). V gave up 1 base and J gave up 5 bases, with 11 bases separating them. From germline, CDR1 is SGHVS and CDR2 FNYEAQ. The length of the CDR3 is 15 residues. CDR3 region: CASSLGGGRNEKLFF. DNA of the CDR3: TGTGCCAGCAGCTTAGGTGGGGGGCGCAATGAAAAACTGTTTTTT.